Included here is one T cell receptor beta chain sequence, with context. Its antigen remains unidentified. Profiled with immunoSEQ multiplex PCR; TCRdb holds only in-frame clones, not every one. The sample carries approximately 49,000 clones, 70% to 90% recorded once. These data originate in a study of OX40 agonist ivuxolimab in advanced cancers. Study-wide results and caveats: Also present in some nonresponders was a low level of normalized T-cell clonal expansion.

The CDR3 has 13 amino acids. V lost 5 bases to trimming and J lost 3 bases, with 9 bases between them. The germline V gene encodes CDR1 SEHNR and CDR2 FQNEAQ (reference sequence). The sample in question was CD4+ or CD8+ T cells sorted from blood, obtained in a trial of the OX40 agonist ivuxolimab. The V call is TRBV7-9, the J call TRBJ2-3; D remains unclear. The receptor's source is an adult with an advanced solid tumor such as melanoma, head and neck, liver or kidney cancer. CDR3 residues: CASSPGWTDTQYF. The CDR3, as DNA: TGTGCCAGCAGCCCGGGTTGGACAGATACGCAGTATTTT.